This paragraph reports one T cell receptor (beta chain). The data were obtained in a study of blood T cell repertoires in COVID-19. Trimming took off 5 bases at V and 7 bases at J, with 19 bases between the two ends. The germline V gene has CDR1 SGHRS and CDR2 YFSETQ. The CDR3 totals 16 residues. Sequencing used immunoSEQ multiplex PCR; TCRdb keeps in-frame clones, though not all of them. Of some 190,000 clones listed, 76% are singletons. J is TRBJ1-6 and V is TRBV5-1; D remains ambiguous. This TCR was recovered from a woman aged 50 to 65 with acute COVID-19. Source material: PBMCs or T cells enriched from blood (not recorded which). Here the CDR3 DNA reads TGCGCCAGCAGATTGCAGCACAGCCTTGAAAATTCACCCCTCCACTTT. Its translation: CASRLQHSLENSPLHF.